This T cell receptor (beta chain) is drawn from a study of multiple sclerosis patients with progressive multifocal leukoencephalopathy. The germline gives CDR1 MGHRA, CDR2 YSYEKL. The CDR3 covers 16 residues. V lost 1 base, J lost 4 bases, and 16 bases lay in between. The sample's time point: approximately 11 months of natalizumab therapy. Multiple sclerosis patients on natalizumab who never developed PML served as longitudinally sampled controls. Some clones are missing from TCRdb's copy, which holds only in-frame ones; the method was immunoSEQ multiplex PCR. This sample has fewer than 35,000 clones, with nearly 90% found just once.

Sequenced material: PBMCs, taken from a patient treated with natalizumab. The chain joins TRBV4-1 to TRBJ2-5, with D perhaps TRBD2 (6 bases). The receptor was isolated from a human donor with multiple sclerosis. Here the CDR3 reads CASSQARKPGGETQYF. DNA of the CDR3: TGCGCCAGCAGCCAAGCCCGAAAGCCCGGGGGAGAGACCCAGTACTTC.